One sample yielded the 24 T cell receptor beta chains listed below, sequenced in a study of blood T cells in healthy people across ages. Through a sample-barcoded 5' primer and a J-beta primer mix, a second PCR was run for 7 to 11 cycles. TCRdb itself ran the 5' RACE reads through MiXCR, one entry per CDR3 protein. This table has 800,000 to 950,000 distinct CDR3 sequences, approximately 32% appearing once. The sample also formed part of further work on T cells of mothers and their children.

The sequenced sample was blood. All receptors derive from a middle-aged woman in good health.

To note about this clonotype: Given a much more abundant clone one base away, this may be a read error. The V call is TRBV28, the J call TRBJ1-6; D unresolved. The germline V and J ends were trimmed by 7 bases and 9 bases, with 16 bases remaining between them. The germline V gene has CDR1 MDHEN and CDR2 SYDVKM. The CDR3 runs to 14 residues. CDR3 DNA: TGTGCCAGCATGTACAGCCTCGAGGGTTCACCCCTCCACTTT. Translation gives CASMYSLEGSPLHF.

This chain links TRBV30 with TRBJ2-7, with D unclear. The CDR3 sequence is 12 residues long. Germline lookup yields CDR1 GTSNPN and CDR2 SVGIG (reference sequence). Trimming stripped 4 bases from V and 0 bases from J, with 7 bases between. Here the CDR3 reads CAWNGPSYEQYF. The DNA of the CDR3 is TGTGCCTGGAACGGGCCCTCCTACGAGCAGTACTTC. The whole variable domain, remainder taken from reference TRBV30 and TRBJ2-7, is SQTIHQWPATLVQPVGSPLSLECTVEGTSNPNLYWYRQAAGRGLQLLFYSVGIGQISSEVPQNLSASRPQDRQFILSSKKLLLSDSGFYLCAWNGPSYEQYFGPGTRLTVT.

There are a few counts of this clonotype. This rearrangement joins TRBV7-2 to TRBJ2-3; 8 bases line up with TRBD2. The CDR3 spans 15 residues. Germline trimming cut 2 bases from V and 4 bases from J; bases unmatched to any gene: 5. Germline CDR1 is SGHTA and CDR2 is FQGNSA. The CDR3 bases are TGTGCCAGCAGCTTACGGCTAGCGGGTGCAGATACGCAGTATTTT. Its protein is CASSLRLAGADTQYF.

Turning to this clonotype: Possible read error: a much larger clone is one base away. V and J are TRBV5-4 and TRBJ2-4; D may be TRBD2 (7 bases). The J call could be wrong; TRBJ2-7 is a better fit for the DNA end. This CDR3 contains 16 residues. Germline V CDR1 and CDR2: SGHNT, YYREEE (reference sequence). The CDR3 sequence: CASRARRGGGTYEQYF. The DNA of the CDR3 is TGTGCCAGCAGGGCCCGACGGGGCGGGGGCACCTACGAGCAGTACTTC.

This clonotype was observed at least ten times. The CDR3 sequence: CASSLNLNNEQFF. In DNA, the CDR3 is TGTGCCAGCAGCTTAAACCTAAACAATGAGCAGTTCTTC. V gene TRBV7-3 combines with J gene TRBJ2-1; D unresolved. Germline V gene lookup returns CDR1 SGHTA and CDR2 FQGTGA. This CDR3 region has 13 residues. Trimming left V 1 base short and J 5 bases short, with 6 bases between.

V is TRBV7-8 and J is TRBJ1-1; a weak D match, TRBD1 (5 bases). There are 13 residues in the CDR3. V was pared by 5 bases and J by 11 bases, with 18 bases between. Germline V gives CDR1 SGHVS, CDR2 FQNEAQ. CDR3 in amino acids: CASSTGTQSRAFF. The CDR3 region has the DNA TGTGCCAGCAGCACCGGGACTCAATCCCGGGCTTTCTTT. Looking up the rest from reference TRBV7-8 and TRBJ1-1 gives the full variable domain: GAGVSQSPRYKVAKRGQDVALRCDPISGHVSLFWYQQALGQGPEFLTYFQNEAQLDKSGLPSDRFFAERPEGSVSTLKIQRTQQEDSAVYLCASSTGTQSRAFFGQGTRLTVV.

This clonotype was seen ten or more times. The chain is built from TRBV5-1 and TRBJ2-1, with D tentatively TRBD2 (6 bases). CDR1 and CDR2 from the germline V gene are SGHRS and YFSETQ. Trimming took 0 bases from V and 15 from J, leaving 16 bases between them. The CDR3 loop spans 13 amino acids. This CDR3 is CASSLAVEGSPFF. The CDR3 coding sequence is TGCGCCAGCAGCTTGGCCGTGGAGGGATCGCCGTTCTTC.

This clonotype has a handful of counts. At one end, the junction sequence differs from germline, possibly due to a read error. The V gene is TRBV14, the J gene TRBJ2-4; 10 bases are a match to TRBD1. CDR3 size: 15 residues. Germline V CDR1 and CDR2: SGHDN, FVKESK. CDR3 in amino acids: CAGSQGPTGGYIQYF. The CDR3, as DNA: TGTGCCGGCAGCCAAGGGCCGACAGGGGGCTACATTCAGTACTTC. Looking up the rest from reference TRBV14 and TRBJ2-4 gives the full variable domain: EAGVTQFPSHSVIEKGQTVTLRCDPISGHDNLYWYRRVMGKEIKFLLHFVKESKQDESGMPNNRFLAERTGGTYSTLKVQPAELEDSGVYFCAGSQGPTGGYIQYFGAGTRLSVL.

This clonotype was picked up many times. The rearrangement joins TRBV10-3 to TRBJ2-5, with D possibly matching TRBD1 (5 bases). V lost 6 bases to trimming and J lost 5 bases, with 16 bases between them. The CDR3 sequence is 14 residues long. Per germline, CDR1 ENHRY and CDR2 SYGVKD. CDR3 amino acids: CAISTLGQGETQYF. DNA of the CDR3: TGTGCCATCAGCACGCTCGGGCAGGGTGAGACCCAGTACTTC.

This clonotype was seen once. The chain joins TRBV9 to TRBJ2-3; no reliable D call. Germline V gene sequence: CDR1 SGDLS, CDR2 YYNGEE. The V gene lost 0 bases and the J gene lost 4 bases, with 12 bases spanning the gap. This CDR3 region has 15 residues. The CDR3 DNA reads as TGTGCCAGCAGCGTAGCGGAGTTCCTGTCAGATACGCAGTATTTT. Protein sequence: CASSVAEFLSDTQYF.

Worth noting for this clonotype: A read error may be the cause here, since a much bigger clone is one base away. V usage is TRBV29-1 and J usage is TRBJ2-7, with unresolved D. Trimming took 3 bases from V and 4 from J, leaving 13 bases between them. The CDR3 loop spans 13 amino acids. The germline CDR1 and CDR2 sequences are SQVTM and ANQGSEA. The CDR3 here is CSVDNEKEYEQYF. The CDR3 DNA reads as TGCAGCGTTGATAACGAGAAGGAGTACGAGCAGTACTTC.

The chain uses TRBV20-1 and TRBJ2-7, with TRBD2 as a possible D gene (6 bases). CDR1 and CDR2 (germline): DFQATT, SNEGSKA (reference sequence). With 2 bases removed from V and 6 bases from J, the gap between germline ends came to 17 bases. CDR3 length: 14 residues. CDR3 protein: CSARRSEGGVEQYF. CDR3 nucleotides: TGCAGTGCTAGAAGGTCGGAGGGTGGGGTCGAGCAGTACTTC.

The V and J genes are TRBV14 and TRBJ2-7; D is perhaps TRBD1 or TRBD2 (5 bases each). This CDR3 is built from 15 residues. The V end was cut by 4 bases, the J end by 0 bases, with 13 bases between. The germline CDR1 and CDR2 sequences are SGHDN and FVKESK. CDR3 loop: CASSRGRISSYEQYF. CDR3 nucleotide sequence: TGTGCCAGCAGCCGGGGACGGATCAGCTCCTACGAGCAGTACTTC.

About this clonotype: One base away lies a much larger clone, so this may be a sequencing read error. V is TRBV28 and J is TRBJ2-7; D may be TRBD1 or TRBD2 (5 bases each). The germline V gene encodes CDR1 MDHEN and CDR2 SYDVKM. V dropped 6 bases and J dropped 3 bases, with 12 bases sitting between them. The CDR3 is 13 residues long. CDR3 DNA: TGTGCCAGCAGGAGGGGCAGGGACTACGAGCAGTACTTC. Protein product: CASRRGRDYEQYF. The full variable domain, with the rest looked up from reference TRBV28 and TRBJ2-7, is DVKVTQSSRYLVKRTGEKVFLECVQDMDHENMFWYRQDPGLGLRLIYFSYDVKMKEKGDIPEGYSVSREKKERFSLILESASTNQTSMYLCASRRGRDYEQYFGPGTRLTVT.

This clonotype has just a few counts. CDR3 in DNA: TGTGCCAGCAGTTACACCACCGGGACAGGTTTACACACTGAAGCTTTCTTT. This sequence encodes CASSYTTGTGLHTEAFF. The chain recombines TRBV28 with TRBJ1-1; the match to TRBD1 covers 8 bases. The CDR3 consists of 17 residues. CDR1 and CDR2 (germline): MDHEN, SYDVKM. J gave up 3 bases and V 4 bases, and 13 bases lay outside the gene matches. Variable domain in full (rest from reference TRBV28 and TRBJ1-1): DVKVTQSSRYLVKRTGEKVFLECVQDMDHENMFWYRQDPGLGLRLIYFSYDVKMKEKGDIPEGYSVSREKKERFSLILESASTNQTSMYLCASSYTTGTGLHTEAFFGQGTRLTVV.

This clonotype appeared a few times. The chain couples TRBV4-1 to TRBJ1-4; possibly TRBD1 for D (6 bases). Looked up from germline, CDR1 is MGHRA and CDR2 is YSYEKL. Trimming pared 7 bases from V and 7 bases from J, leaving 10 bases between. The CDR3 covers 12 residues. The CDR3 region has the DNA TGCGCCAGCACGGAGGGGGGTGAAAAACTGTTTTTT. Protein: CASTEGGEKLFF.

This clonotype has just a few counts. CDR3 in DNA: TGCGCCAGCAGCCAAGGTCTGGCCCTAAGGACTGAAGCTTTCTTT. It encodes CASSQGLALRTEAFF. J is TRBJ1-1 and V is TRBV4-3; D gene uncertain. CDR1 is LGHNA, CDR2 YSLEER, per germline. The CDR3 is 15 residues long. Trimming stripped 1 base from V and 5 bases from J, with 14 bases between.

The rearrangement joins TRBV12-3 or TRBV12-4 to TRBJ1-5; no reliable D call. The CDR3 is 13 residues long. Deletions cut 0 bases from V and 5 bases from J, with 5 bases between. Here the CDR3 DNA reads TGTGCCAGCAGTTTAGCCCTGGATCAGCCCCAGCATTTT. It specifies CASSLALDQPQHF.

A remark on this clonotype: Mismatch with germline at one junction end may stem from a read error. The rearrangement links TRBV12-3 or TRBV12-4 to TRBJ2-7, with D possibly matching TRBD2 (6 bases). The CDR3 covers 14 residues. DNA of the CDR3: TGTGCCAGCAGGGGACTGTTAAGCTCCTACGAGCGGTACTTC. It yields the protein CASRGLLSSYERYF.

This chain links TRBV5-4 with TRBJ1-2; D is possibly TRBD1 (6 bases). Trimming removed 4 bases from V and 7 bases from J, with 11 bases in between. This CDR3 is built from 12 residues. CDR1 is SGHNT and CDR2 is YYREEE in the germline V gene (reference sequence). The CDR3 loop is CASSVQGFGYTF. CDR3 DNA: TGTGCCAGCAGCGTGCAGGGGTTTGGCTACACCTTC.

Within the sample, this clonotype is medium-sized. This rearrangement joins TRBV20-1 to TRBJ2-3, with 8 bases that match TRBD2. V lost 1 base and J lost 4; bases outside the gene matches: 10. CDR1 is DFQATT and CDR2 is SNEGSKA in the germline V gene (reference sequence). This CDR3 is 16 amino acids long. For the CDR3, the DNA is TGCAGTGCTAGAGCTCCCCTCCGGGGGGGCTCAGATACGCAGTATTTT. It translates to CSARAPLRGGSDTQYF.

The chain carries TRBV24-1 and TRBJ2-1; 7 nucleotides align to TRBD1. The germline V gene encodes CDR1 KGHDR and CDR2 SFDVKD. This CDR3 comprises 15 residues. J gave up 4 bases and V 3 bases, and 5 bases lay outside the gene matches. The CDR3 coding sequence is TGTGCCACCAGTGATCCCCGGGACAGTTACAATGAGCAGTTCTTC. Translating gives CATSDPRDSYNEQFF.

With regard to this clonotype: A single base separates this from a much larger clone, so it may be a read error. The CDR3 spells CASRKDWSSYNEQFF. CDR3 coding DNA: TGCGCCAGCAGAAAGGACTGGAGCTCCTACAATGAGCAGTTCTTC. The chain carries TRBV5-1 and TRBJ2-1; a weak D match, TRBD2 (5 bases). The germline CDR1 and CDR2 sequences are SGHRS and YFSETQ. V was cut by 5 bases and J by 0 bases, with 12 bases left in between. The CDR3 has 15 residues.

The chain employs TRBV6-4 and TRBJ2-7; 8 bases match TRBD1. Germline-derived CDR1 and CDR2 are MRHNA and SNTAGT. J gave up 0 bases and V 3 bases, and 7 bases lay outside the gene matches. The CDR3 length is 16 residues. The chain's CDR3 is CASSEQGGLPSYEQYF. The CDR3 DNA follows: TGTGCCAGCAGTGAACAGGGGGGCCTACCCTCCTACGAGCAGTACTTC.